Listed below are T cell receptor beta chains from one sample, sequenced in a study of blood T cell repertoires in COVID-19. The assay was immunoSEQ multiplex PCR, and TCRdb's table has in-frame clones only and misses some. The table shows 200,000 to 250,000 clones, with 92% occurring only once. The sequenced sample was peripheral blood. These TCRs come from a man aged 30 to 39 with acute or convalescent COVID-19. The conserved cysteine and the conserved F or W are not part of the CDR3 here. The order of the fields is clone size, J gene, V gene, CDR3 protein. Some rows have no size entry. The others give once, few or many, or a class for an expanded clone.

.	TRBJ2-7	TRBV18	ASSPNKGAYEQY
.	TRBJ2-7	TRBV18	ASSPSGGGYEQY
once	TRBJ1-2	TRBV6-5	ASIGGDYGYT
.	TRBJ1-2	TRBV10-3	AIWGGTEYYGYT
.	TRBJ2-3	TRBV10-3	AVDRGRGDTQY
.	TRBJ2-1	TRBV2	ATFTYNEQF
.	TRBJ1-2	TRBV24-1	ATSDGYGYT
.	TRBJ1-5	TRBV19	ASGWGGSQPQH
few	TRBJ2-2	TRBV15	ATSRVLVRTGELF
.	TRBJ1-2	TRBV28	ASSPPARAGYT
.	TRBJ2-7	TRBV21-1	ASSAASGTGVYEQY
.	TRBJ2-7	TRBV7-9	ASSLASRGGIPY
.	TRBJ2-7	TRBV28	ASSWLTSSLEQY
.	TRBJ2-5	TRBV7-2	ASSLGVGRETQY
.	TRBJ1-2	TRBV12-3/TRBV12-4	ASSEGVGGYT
.	TRBJ2-3	TRBV9	ASSPTPGGTDTQY
.	TRBJ2-7	TRBV2	ASSLLSGTGAEQY
.	TRBJ2-3	TRBV5-4	ASSSLMREVGADTQY
.	TRBJ2-1	TRBV6-5	AACRASGGNNEQF
.	TRBJ1-2	TRBV5-1	ASSLVDKNYGYT
.	TRBJ1-1	TRBV5-1	ASSLERGSTEAF
.	TRBJ2-2	TRBV27	ASSFGQYTGELF
.	TRBJ2-3	TRBV19	ASSMGTPNTQY
.	TRBJ2-7	TRBV4-2	ASSQDQGAAGEQY
.	TRBJ2-3	TRBV18	ASSPLVRGGDTQY
.	TRBJ2-4	TRBV2	ASKGQAKNIQY
.	TRBJ2-5	TRBV3-1/TRBV3-2	ASSQVASGGRAQY
few	TRBJ1-6	TRBV6-1	ASSEISTGSPLH
.	TRBJ2-7	TRBV18	ASSRGGQIYEQY
once	TRBJ2-1	TRBV5-4	ASSPGLASFGEQF
.	TRBJ1-2	TRBV9	ASSPTRTGTGYT
once	TRBJ1-1	TRBV4-1	ASSQNRGNTEAF
.	TRBJ2-5	TRBV5-6	ASSLVASGAPY
.	TRBJ2-1	TRBV7-8	ASSFGTGMDEQF
.	TRBJ2-5	TRBV10-3	AISESTPGLAGQETQY
once	TRBJ2-3	TRBV7-3	ASSRGGGASDTQY
.	TRBJ1-6	TRBV6-6	ASSQIVDNSPLH
once	TRBJ2-5	TRBV2	ASSARLAGDPQY
.	TRBJ2-7	TRBV19	ASSITGGDEQY
.	TRBJ1-1	TRBV28	ASSATRASNTEAF
once	TRBJ2-2	TRBV30	AWSVPRLAVNTGELF
.	TRBJ2-3	TRBV27	ASSLGTTFDTQY
.	TRBJ2-7	TRBV7-2	ASSFGTGTPYEQY
.	TRBJ1-2	TRBV20-1	SASIAPGGYYGYT
once	TRBJ1-2	TRBV28	ASGRPFYGYT
.	TRBJ2-3	TRBV7-9	ALQGRGDTQY
once	TRBJ1-6	TRBV4-2	ASSQTGTNSPLH
.	TRBJ1-1	TRBV29-1	SVHRDGTEAF
.	TRBJ1-2	TRBV29-1	SVEATTRGYT
.	TRBJ2-3	TRBV7-9	ASIRENLQY
.	TRBJ2-1	TRBV28	ASSPSLQLRDRRTGDEQF
.	TRBJ1-2	TRBV19	ASSIDSGNGGYT
.	TRBJ1-5	TRBV7-8	ASRVGTGVNQPQH
.	TRBJ1-3	TRBV4-1	ASSLETGTGNTIY
.	TRBJ2-1	TRBV30	AWSKSPVVDEQF